This T cell receptor beta chain was recovered during a study of blood T cell repertoires in COVID-19. Produced via immunoSEQ multiplex PCR; TCRdb's table is partial and in-frame only. The sample lists roughly 250,000 clones; around 92% were seen once. Trimming shortened V by 8 bases and J by 7 bases, and 11 bases separated the two germline ends. The CDR3 has 11 amino acids. This sequence originates from a person under 35 with COVID-19, enrolled during active disease. This rearrangement joins TRBV12-3 or TRBV12-4 to TRBJ1-1; no firm D call. The sequencing sample was made of peripheral blood. As DNA, the CDR3 is TGTGCCAGCCAATTTTTCGGTGAAGCTTTCTTT. It yields the protein CASQFFGEAFF.